A selection of T cell receptor beta chains follows, all from one sample in a study of blood T cell repertoires in COVID-19. Only in-frame clones appear in the TCRdb table, and some are missing; sequencing was by immunoSEQ multiplex PCR. The sample has hundreds of thousands of clones, over 80% seen once. Sequencing was carried out using PBMCs or T cells enriched from blood (not recorded which). The receptors originated from a woman aged 18-35 years who had recovered from COVID-19. Each CDR3 is given with its conserved first and last residue. The order of the fields is D gene, V gene, clone size, J gene, CDR3 protein, CDR3 DNA. The D gene is left open where the match is weak. Some rows have no size entry. The others give once, few or many, or a class for an expanded clone.

-	TRBV18	-	TRBJ1-1	CASSLTQGEAFF	TGTGCCAGCTCACTAACCCAGGGTGAAGCTTTCTTT
TRBD2	TRBV5-1	-	TRBJ2-7	CASSPELAGAYEQYF	TGCGCCAGCAGCCCGGAACTAGCGGGAGCCTACGAGCAGTACTTC
TRBD2	TRBV5-1	-	TRBJ2-7	CASRYGRGIVREQYF	TGCGCCAGCAGGTATGGGCGGGGGATCGTGCGCGAGCAGTACTTC
TRBD2	TRBV9	-	TRBJ2-7	CASSVSGQGYEQYF	TGTGCCAGCAGCGTTAGCGGGCAGGGCTACGAGCAGTACTTC
TRBD1	TRBV7-9	-	TRBJ1-2	CASSFWTGANYGYTF	TGTGCCAGCAGCTTCTGGACAGGAGCTAACTATGGCTACACCTTC
TRBD1	TRBV10-3	once	TRBJ2-1	CAIRGLTGTGGYNEQFF	TGTGCCATCAGGGGCCTTACCGGGACAGGGGGCTATAATGAGCAGTTCTTC
-	TRBV4-3	-	TRBJ2-2	CASSPGVPLTNTGELFF	TGCGCCAGCAGCCCAGGGGTTCCCCTAACGAACACCGGGGAGCTGTTTTTT
-	TRBV5-8	-	TRBJ2-7	CASSRLLGGYEQYF	TGTGCCAGCAGCCGGTTATTGGGAGGCTACGAGCAGTACTTC
-	TRBV5-1	-	TRBJ1-6	CASSYRQNNSPLHF	TGCGCCAGCAGCTACAGACAGAATAATTCACCCCTCCACTTT
-	TRBV10-2	-	TRBJ2-1	CASRDNRDNEQFF	TGCGCCAGCAGGGACAACAGGGACAATGAGCAGTTCTTC
TRBD1	TRBV19	-	TRBJ2-1	CASSITGGYNEQFF	TGTGCCAGTAGTATTACAGGGGGCTACAATGAGCAGTTCTTC
-	TRBV11-2	-	TRBJ2-1	CASSLGRGSVSSYNEQFF	TGTGCCAGCAGCTTAGGCCGGGGTAGCGTGAGCTCCTACAATGAGCAGTTCTTC
-	TRBV28	few	TRBJ1-5	CASSPPGEEQPQHF	TGTGCCAGCAGTCCCCCCGGGGAAGAACAGCCCCAGCATTTT
-	TRBV24-1	-	TRBJ1-5	CATSAGQISNQPQHF	TGTGCCACCAGTGCTGGGCAGATTAGCAATCAGCCCCAGCATTTT
-	TRBV18	-	TRBJ1-1	CASSPRDGEGGLNTEAFF	TGTGCCAGCTCACCTCGGGATGGGGAGGGAGGTCTAAACACTGAAGCTTTCTTT
TRBD1	TRBV5-1	-	TRBJ1-2	CARTGDDGYTF	TGCGCCAGGACAGGGGACGATGGCTACACCTTC
TRBD1	TRBV28	once	TRBJ1-2	CASSPTGRSFWGYTF	TGTGCCAGCAGTCCGACAGGGAGGTCTTTTTGGGGCTACACCTTC
TRBD1	TRBV9	-	TRBJ1-4	CASSLGQAEKLFF	TGTGCCAGCAGCCTGGGACAGGCTGAAAAACTGTTTTTT
-	TRBV25-1	-	TRBJ1-1	CASSTHETGLNTEAFF	TGTGCCAGCAGTACACACGAGACAGGACTGAACACTGAAGCTTTCTTT
-	TRBV10-3	-	TRBJ1-2	CAISDVDTIYGYTF	TGTGCCATCAGTGACGTCGACACCATCTATGGCTACACCTTC
TRBD1	TRBV18	-	TRBJ1-1	CASSPPGQGAMDTEAFF	TGTGCCAGCTCACCTCCGGGACAGGGGGCTATGGACACTGAAGCTTTCTTT
-	TRBV7-8	few	TRBJ1-2	CASSLGHLNYGYTF	TGTGCCAGCAGCCTGGGACATCTTAACTATGGCTACACCTTC
TRBD1	TRBV25-1	-	TRBJ1-1	CASSEPGQGDTEAFF	TGTGCCAGCAGTGAGCCCGGACAGGGGGACACTGAAGCTTTCTTT
-	TRBV4-2	-	TRBJ2-5	CASSLNSIAQETQYF	TGTGCCAGCAGCTTAAACTCGATTGCCCAAGAGACCCAGTACTTC
-	TRBV29-1	-	TRBJ2-3	CSASYRVDTQYF	TGCAGCGCCAGTTACAGGGTCGATACGCAGTATTTT
TRBD2	TRBV19	-	TRBJ2-2	CASSMGLAGGRTGELFF	TGTGCCAGTAGTATGGGACTAGCGGGGGGAAGGACCGGGGAGCTGTTTTTT
-	TRBV20-1	-	TRBJ1-6	CSAAGGTLHF	TGCAGTGCCGCGGGGGGAACCCTCCACTTT
TRBD2	TRBV7-3	once	TRBJ2-3	CASSSPGRESTDTQYF	TGTGCCAGCAGCTCTCCGGGGCGGGAGAGCACAGATACGCAGTATTTT
-	TRBV5-1	-	TRBJ1-1	CASSLAPGRDTEAFF	TGCGCCAGCAGCTTGGCCCCGGGGAGGGACACTGAAGCTTTCTTT